Listed below are T cell receptor beta chains from one sample, sequenced in a study of cytomegalovirus exposure and HLA in healthy donors. Assay: immunoSEQ multiplex PCR; the TCRdb copy retains only in-frame clones and omits some. The data hold 150,000 to 200,000 clones, with 60% to 75% observed a single time. Sequencing was performed on PBMCs. The receptor source for this set is a woman aged 50 to 60 in good health and CMV-seropositive. Each CDR3 is given without its conserved first and last residue. Each record gives: V gene, D gene, CDR3 protein. D genes are given only for firm matches.

TRBV7-9	-	ASSLVAGMNTEAF
TRBV15	-	ATSIFGGSRDTQY
TRBV28	-	ASSLLGPYNEQF
TRBV7-2	-	ASSTTARINTEAF
TRBV9	-	ASSRRTNTDTQY
TRBV2	TRBD2	ASSAPPSGGGTGELF
TRBV11-2	TRBD1	ASSLARQGTDTQY
TRBV5-1	TRBD2	ASSWTSGDGGELF
TRBV6-4	-	ASSERVYGSPLH
TRBV6-5	-	ASRPHRDHEQY
TRBV7-2	-	ASSILRGETQY
TRBV7-2	-	ASSLALVGNEQF
TRBV5-1	-	ASSPPGFEAF
TRBV4-2	-	ASSQVTLRLSDTQY
TRBV7-9	TRBD2	ASSTPGLGQETQY
TRBV6-1	TRBD1	ASRDRSYNEQF
TRBV7-6	-	ASSLVQGFTYEQY
TRBV6-1	-	ASSEIGLSNQPQH
TRBV30	TRBD1	AWSRGQNTEAF
TRBV7-2	TRBD2	ASSLAPASGGGEQY
TRBV6-1	TRBD2	ASNSGGAGTDTQY
TRBV9	-	ASSVGDTNQPQH
TRBV5-4	TRBD1	ASSPGTGGGNTIY
TRBV25-1	-	ASSESPGGIGAF
TRBV6-1	-	ASSDSFGREYEAF
TRBV19	-	ASSTGTATNEKLF
TRBV5-1	-	ASSMQRVSTGELF
TRBV15	-	ATRRGGLWSPLH
TRBV2	TRBD1	ASSPGQGNEKLF
TRBV2	TRBD1	ASTEMGQTYEQY
TRBV6-5	-	ASSRLASGSWEQF
TRBV30	TRBD2	AWRLSGGTDTQY
TRBV2	-	ASSGRIAGARETQY
TRBV4-2	-	ASSHESPGSSNEKLF
TRBV18	TRBD1	ASSQIPTGDGYT
TRBV5-6	TRBD1	ASSFFGQGSDTQY
TRBV6-1	TRBD2	ASSDIPGLAANEQF
TRBV5-1	TRBD1	ASSLGDRDTDTQY
TRBV28	-	ASRLYEQY
TRBV6-5	-	ASSYGGSYEQY
TRBV6-5	TRBD1	ASRSTGANTIY
TRBV27	-	ASSLTSQGKDNYGYT
TRBV6-1	TRBD1	ASSEDRGLVTEAF
TRBV6-5	TRBD1	ASTSDRGYGYT
TRBV11-2	-	ASSFGNTEAF
TRBV29-1	TRBD1	SVEDGQGGEKLF
TRBV6-5	-	ASHLAGGEGYT
TRBV6-1	-	ASSPVRETQY
TRBV5-1	-	ASSLEPGQFYEQY
TRBV5-1	-	ASSPPGCEAF
TRBV4-1	TRBD1	ASSQGTGANYGYT
TRBV6-5	-	ASSYDSGTGELF
TRBV9	TRBD2	ASSVAGGSKNIQY
TRBV4-1	-	ASSQQRPGQNTEAF
TRBV6-1	TRBD2	ASRRSGVKSYEQF
TRBV7-8	TRBD1	ASSLTHAGTGVTEAF
TRBV2	-	ASTTPGGN